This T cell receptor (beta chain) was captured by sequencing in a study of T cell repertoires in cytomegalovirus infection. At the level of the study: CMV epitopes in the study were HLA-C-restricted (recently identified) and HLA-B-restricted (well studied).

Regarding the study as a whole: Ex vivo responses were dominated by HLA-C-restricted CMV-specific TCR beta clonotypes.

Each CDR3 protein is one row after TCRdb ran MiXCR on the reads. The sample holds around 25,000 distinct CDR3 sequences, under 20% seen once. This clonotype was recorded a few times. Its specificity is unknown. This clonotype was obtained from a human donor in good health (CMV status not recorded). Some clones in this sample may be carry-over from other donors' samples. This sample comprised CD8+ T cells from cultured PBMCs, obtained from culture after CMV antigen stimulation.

The CDR3 DNA follows: TGTGCCAGCAGTACACGGGGGGGCCAGGACGAGCAGTACTTC. Translation gives CASSTRGGQDEQYF. The chain has TRBV6-2 or TRBV6-3 and TRBJ2-7, with 8 bases fitting TRBD2. CDR1 and CDR2 (germline): MNHEY, SVGEGT. This CDR3 contains 14 residues. After removal of 5 bases from V and 5 bases from J, the junction contained 8 bases not matched to a gene.